This is a list of T cell receptor beta chains from one sample in a study of T cells in Graves' hyperthyroidism and ophthalmopathy. TCRdb re-called the multiplex PCR reads through MiXCR, storing one row per CDR3 protein. The repertoire holds about 520,000 distinct CDR3 sequences, about 24% seen once, with 11% in the top ten. Sequenced: blood. All receptors derive from a young woman with Graves' ophthalmopathy. Both conserved end residues are part of each CDR3. A D gene is named only where the DNA matches it firmly. Where a row states a size, it is once, few, many or the class of an expanded clone; other rows omit it.

few | TRBJ2-7 | TRBD1 | TRBV2 | 15 | CASSRGTEPTYEQYF | TGTGCCAGTAGTAGGGGGACAGAACCAACCTACGAGCAGTACTTC
many | TRBJ1-1 | - | TRBV6-5 | 17 | CASSYSGAGWQNTEAFF | TGTGCCAGCAGTTACTCGGGGGCAGGGTGGCAGAACACTGAAGCTTTCTTT
many | TRBJ1-1 | - | TRBV19 | 12 | CASTGQHTEAFF | TGTGCCAGTACCGGACAGCACACTGAAGCTTTCTTT
many | TRBJ1-5 | - | TRBV30 | 13 | CAWAVRGGQPQHF | TGTGCCTGGGCGGTCAGGGGCGGTCAGCCCCAGCATTTT
many | TRBJ2-5 | TRBD2 | TRBV5-1 | 15 | CASSLLRGAQETQYF | TGCGCCAGCAGCTTGCTGCGGGGGGCCCAAGAGACCCAGTACTTC
- | TRBJ2-7 | - | TRBV6-2/TRBV6-3 | 13 | CASSYKVYYEQYF | TGTGCCAGCAGTTATAAGGTGTACTACGAGCAGTACTTC
- | TRBJ1-2 | TRBD1 | TRBV6-5 | 15 | CASSWGTGSPYGYTF | TGTGCCAGCAGTTGGGGGACAGGGTCACCCTATGGCTACACCTTC
- | TRBJ1-1 | - | TRBV12-5 | 11 | CASGSDTEAFF | TGTGCTAGTGGTTCGGACACTGAAGCTTTCTTT
- | TRBJ1-5 | TRBD1 | TRBV11-2 | 14 | CASSKDRVNQPQHF | TGTGCCAGCAGCAAAGACAGGGTCAATCAGCCCCAGCATTTT
- | TRBJ2-5 | - | TRBV6-1 | 16 | CASRRTPSDFFETQYF | TGTGCCAGCAGACGGACACCCTCCGACTTTTTCGAGACCCAGTACTTC
many | TRBJ2-7 | - | TRBV24-1 | 13 | CATSGGAVYEQYF | TGTGCCACCAGTGGAGGGGCGGTCTACGAGCAGTACTTC
many | TRBJ2-2 | TRBD2 | TRBV4-2 | 15 | CASSQVQLAGGELFF | TGTGCCAGCAGCCAAGTTCAACTAGCGGGCGGGGAGCTGTTTTTT
- | TRBJ2-5 | - | TRBV27 | 14 | CASSVGPNQETQYF | TGTGCCAGCAGTGTAGGACCGAATCAAGAGACCCAGTACTTC
- | TRBJ2-5 | - | TRBV28 | 13 | CASNPGSQETQYF | TGTGCCAGCAACCCAGGGTCGCAAGAGACCCAGTACTTC
- | TRBJ1-2 | - | TRBV2 | 14 | CASSLQRGDYGYTF | TGTGCCAGCAGTCTACAAAGGGGCGACTATGGCTACACCTTC
many | TRBJ1-2 | - | TRBV29-1 | 11 | CSVHNNYGYTF | TGCAGCGTACACAATAACTATGGCTACACCTTC
many | TRBJ2-5 | TRBD1 | TRBV2 | 13 | CASAKDRQETQYF | TGTGCCAGCGCGAAGGACAGGCAAGAGACCCAGTACTTC
few | TRBJ2-7 | TRBD1 | TRBV6-1 | 15 | CASSEGQGAYYEQYF | TGTGCCAGCAGTGAAGGTCAGGGGGCCTACTACGAGCAGTACTTC
many | TRBJ2-5 | TRBD1 | TRBV20-1 | 19 | CSAPRRGHQDRLYQETQYF | TGCAGTGCTCCCCGCCGAGGGCACCAGGACAGGTTGTACCAAGAGACCCAGTACTTC
many | TRBJ2-7 | TRBD1 | TRBV20-1 | 12 | CSARPGTDEQYF | TGCAGTGCTAGACCTGGGACAGACGAGCAGTACTTC
few | TRBJ2-5 | TRBD2 | TRBV14 | 15 | CASSRRLAGQETQYF | TGTGCCAGCAGCCGACGACTAGCGGGGCAAGAGACCCAGTACTTC
- | TRBJ2-5 | TRBD1 | TRBV11-1 | 17 | CASTFGTGGLHQETQYF | TGTGCCAGCACCTTTGGGACAGGGGGCCTCCACCAAGAGACCCAGTACTTC
many | TRBJ1-2 | - | TRBV11-2 | 19 | CASSLDHPPVIKTGGGYTF | TGTGCCAGCAGCTTAGACCACCCTCCAGTAATTAAAACGGGTGGCGGCTACACCTTC
many | TRBJ1-2 | TRBD1 | TRBV20-1 | 12 | CSALTGGLGYTF | TGCAGTGCCTTGACAGGGGGGTTAGGCTACACCTTC
- | TRBJ2-5 | TRBD2 | TRBV12-3/TRBV12-4 | 14 | CASSGTSSAETQYF | TGTGCCAGCAGTGGGACTAGCTCCGCGGAGACCCAGTACTTC
- | TRBJ2-7 | TRBD2 | TRBV12-3/TRBV12-4 | 16 | CASSLGGLATSYEQYF | TGTGCCAGCAGTTTAGGGGGACTAGCGACCTCCTACGAGCAGTACTTC
- | TRBJ1-2 | - | TRBV5-6 | 12 | CASSLGRSGYTF | TGTGCCAGCAGCTTGGGTCGGAGTGGCTACACCTTC
- | TRBJ2-7 | - | TRBV7-2 | 14 | CASSLLGGPREQYF | TGTGCCAGCAGCCTGCTAGGGGGGCCAAGGGAGCAGTACTTC
many | TRBJ1-1 | - | TRBV27 | 13 | CASSFGEQDEAFF | TGTGCCAGCAGTTTCGGGGAACAAGATGAAGCTTTCTTT
few | TRBJ1-1 | - | TRBV5-1 | 17 | CASSLGRAAKAYTEAFF | TGCGCCAGCAGCTTGGGGAGGGCAGCCAAGGCATACACTGAAGCTTTCTTT
few | TRBJ2-5 | - | TRBV5-1 | 14 | CASSWFGLQETQYF | TGCGCCAGCAGCTGGTTCGGACTCCAAGAGACCCAGTACTTC
many | TRBJ2-7 | - | TRBV6-5 | 16 | CASSYDPRTDAYEQYF | TGTGCCAGCAGTTACGATCCTCGGACAGACGCCTACGAGCAGTACTTC
- | TRBJ1-1 | TRBD1 | TRBV28 | 15 | CASSLPGTGQSEAFF | TGTGCCAGCAGTCTACCCGGGACAGGGCAGTCTGAAGCTTTCTTT
- | TRBJ1-2 | - | TRBV7-9 | 15 | CASSLALGSSRGYTF | TGTGCCAGCAGCTTAGCACTTGGGTCGAGCCGTGGCTACACCTTC
- | TRBJ1-5 | - | TRBV12-3/TRBV12-4 | 15 | CASSSGDYSNQPQHF | TGTGCCAGCAGTTCAGGGGACTATAGCAATCAGCCCCAGCATTTT
- | TRBJ2-7 | - | TRBV27 | 12 | CASSSRRDEQYF | TGTGCCAGCAGCTCCCGAAGGGATGAGCAGTACTTC
many | TRBJ2-7 | - | TRBV5-1 | 14 | CASSPGPSRHEQYF | TGCGCCAGCAGCCCGGGCCCTTCCCGCCACGAGCAGTACTTC
- | TRBJ1-1 | - | TRBV12-3/TRBV12-4 | 10 | CASSRTLTFF | TGTGCCAGCAGCCGGACCCTAACTTTCTTT
once | TRBJ1-2 | - | TRBV18 | 14 | CASSPSEVKFGYTF | TGTGCCAGCTCGCCCTCGGAGGTAAAGTTTGGCTACACCTTC
- | TRBJ2-2 | - | TRBV28 | 13 | CVLENSNTGELCF | TGTGTATTGGAAAACTCGAACACCGGGGAGCTGTGTTTT
many | TRBJ2-2 | TRBD1 | TRBV11-2 | 17 | CASSLQGQGATSGELFF | TGTGCCAGCAGCTTACAGGGACAGGGGGCGACGTCCGGGGAGCTGTTTTTT
many | TRBJ1-5 | TRBD1 | TRBV6-5 | 13 | CASSIQGDQPQHF | TGTGCCAGCAGTATACAGGGGGACCAGCCCCAGCATTTT
many | TRBJ2-7 | TRBD1 | TRBV6-2/TRBV6-3 | 15 | CASSYDRGLAYEQYF | TGTGCCAGCAGTTACGACAGGGGATTGGCCTACGAGCAGTACTTC
many | TRBJ1-3 | TRBD1 | TRBV6-4 | 19 | CATVYIKFPGQSSGNTIYF | TGTGCCACCGTATATATCAAATTTCCGGGACAGAGCTCTGGAAACACCATATATTTT
- | TRBJ1-2 | - | TRBV4-1 | 16 | CASSLHEGSTNYGYTF | TGCGCCAGCAGCCTGCATGAGGGCAGCACTAACTATGGCTACACCTTC
- | TRBJ1-5 | - | TRBV18 | 13 | CASSPSDSQPQHF | TGTGCCAGCTCACCCTCAGACAGCCAGCCCCAGCATTTT